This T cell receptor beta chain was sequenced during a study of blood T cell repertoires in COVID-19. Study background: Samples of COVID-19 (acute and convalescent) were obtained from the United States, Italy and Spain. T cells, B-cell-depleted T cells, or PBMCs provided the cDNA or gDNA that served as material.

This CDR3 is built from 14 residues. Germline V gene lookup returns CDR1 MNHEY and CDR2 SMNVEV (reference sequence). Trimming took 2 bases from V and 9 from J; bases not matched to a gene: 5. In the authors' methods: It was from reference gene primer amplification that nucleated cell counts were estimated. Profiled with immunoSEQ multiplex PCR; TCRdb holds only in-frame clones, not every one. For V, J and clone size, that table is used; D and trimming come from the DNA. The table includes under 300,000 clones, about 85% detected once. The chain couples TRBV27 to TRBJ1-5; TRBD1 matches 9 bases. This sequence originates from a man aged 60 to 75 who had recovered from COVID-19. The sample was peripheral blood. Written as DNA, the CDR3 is TGTGCCAGCAGTTTAATTGGACAGGGGCCGCCCCAGCATTTT. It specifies CASSLIGQGPPQHF.